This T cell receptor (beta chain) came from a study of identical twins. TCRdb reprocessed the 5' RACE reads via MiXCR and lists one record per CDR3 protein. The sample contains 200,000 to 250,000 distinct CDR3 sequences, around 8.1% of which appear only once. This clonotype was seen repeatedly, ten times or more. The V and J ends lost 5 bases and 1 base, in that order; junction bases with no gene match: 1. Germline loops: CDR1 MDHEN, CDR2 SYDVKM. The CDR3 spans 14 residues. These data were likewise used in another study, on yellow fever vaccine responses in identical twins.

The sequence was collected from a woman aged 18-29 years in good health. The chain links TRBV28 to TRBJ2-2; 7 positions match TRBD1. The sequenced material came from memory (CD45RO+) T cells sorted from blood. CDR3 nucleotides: TGTGCCAGCAGTAACAGGGGGAACACCGGGGAGCTGTTTTTT. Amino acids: CASSNRGNTGELFF.